This is a list of T cell receptor beta chains from one sample in a study of cytomegalovirus exposure and HLA in healthy donors. TCRdb's table, derived via immunoSEQ multiplex PCR, lists solely in-frame clones and lacks some. This table has 150,000 to 200,000 clones, over 60% appearing once. Material: PBMCs. These TCRs come from a woman in her thirties or forties in good health and CMV-seronegative. CDR3s include the opening cysteine and the closing phenylalanine or tryptophan. Fields, in order: V gene, J gene, D gene, CDR3 protein. A D gene is named only where the DNA matches it firmly.

V: TRBV5-1; J: TRBJ2-3; D: TRBD2; CDR3: CASSPWGLAEEDTQYF
V: TRBV5-4; J: TRBJ2-1; D: TRBD2; CDR3: CASSSGLAGVNEQFF
V: TRBV7-3; J: TRBJ1-1; D: TRBD1; CDR3: CASSLQGGSTEAFF
V: TRBV7-2; J: TRBJ1-5; D: NA; CDR3: CASSFAGFNQPQHF
V: TRBV30; J: TRBJ1-1; D: NA; CDR3: CAWSVLSVEAFF
V: TRBV6-5; J: TRBJ2-3; D: NA; CDR3: CASSGQGTQYF
V: TRBV5-1; J: TRBJ2-3; D: NA; CDR3: CASSLGPGGTDTQYF
V: TRBV7-8; J: TRBJ2-5; D: TRBD2; CDR3: CASSSSGTGQETQYF
V: TRBV19; J: TRBJ1-5; D: NA; CDR3: CASRFAVVGNQPQHF
V: TRBV5-4; J: TRBJ1-2; D: NA; CDR3: CASSFSVQDSYGYTF
V: TRBV6-1; J: TRBJ2-1; D: NA; CDR3: CASSEFERNANNEQFF